Below are 18 T cell receptor beta chains sequenced from a single sample in a study of blood T cells in healthy people across ages. Together with a sample-barcoded 5' primer, a J-beta primer mix was included in a second PCR lasting about 6 to 11 cycles. TCRdb reprocessed the 5' RACE reads via MiXCR and lists one record per CDR3 protein. The sample includes 920,000 or so distinct CDR3 sequences, 40% to 45% of them seen just once. The sequenced material came from blood. These receptors all come from a woman in her sixties or seventies in good health.

The chain couples TRBV6-1 to TRBJ2-7; D might be TRBD1 or TRBD2, each matching 5 bases. Germline V CDR1 and CDR2: MNHNS, SASEGT. V lost 7 bases and J lost 5, with 21 bases in between. This CDR3 contains 15 residues. CDR3: CASIARDPKYHEQYF. The CDR3 region has the DNA TGTGCCAGCATAGCCCGGGACCCCAAGTACCACGAGCAGTACTTC.

V usage is TRBV18 and J usage is TRBJ2-4, with D perhaps matching TRBD1 (5 bases). The end of the DNA aligns better with TRBJ2-5, so the J call may be wrong. This CDR3 is built from 15 residues. Looked up from germline, CDR1 is KGHSH and CDR2 is LQKENI. The CDR3 region has the DNA TGTGCCAGCTCACCACCGGGGCCGGTTAAAGAGACCCAGTACTTC. It specifies CASSPPGPVKETQYF.

This clonotype was detected only a few times. This chain connects TRBV20-1 to TRBJ2-7; D perhaps matches TRBD1 (6 bases). Trimming removed 7 bases at V and 2 bases at J, with 15 bases between. Germline V gene sequence: CDR1 DFQATT, CDR2 SNEGSKA (reference sequence). The CDR3 length is 13 residues. The CDR3 DNA reads TGCAGTGGGGACACCGCTCTACCCTACGAGCAGTACTTC. Translation gives CSGDTALPYEQYF.

The chain is built from TRBV7-2 and TRBJ2-1; no clear D gene. The CDR3 covers 12 residues. CDR1 is SGHTA and CDR2 is FQGNSA in the germline V gene. The V gene lost 4 bases and the J gene lost 8 bases, with 9 bases spanning the gap. CDR3 sequence (DNA): TGTGCCAGCAGCTCAAGTTGGGATGAGCAGTTCTTC. It specifies CASSSSWDEQFF.

The J gene is TRBJ1-1, the V gene TRBV27; 7 nucleotides line up with TRBD1. V gave up 6 bases and J gave up 0 bases; unmatched junction bases: 4. Germline CDR1 and CDR2: MNHEY and SMNVEV (reference sequence). This CDR3 has 14 residues. The CDR3 DNA follows: TGTGCCAGCAGAATGACAGGGCTGAACACTGAAGCTTTCTTT. This gives the protein CASRMTGLNTEAFF.

The chain is built from TRBV7-9 and TRBJ1-3, with D hard to call. Trimming removed 4 bases from V and 7 bases from J, with 8 bases in between. The CDR3 is made up of 12 amino acids. Per germline, CDR1 SEHNR and CDR2 FQNEAQ (reference sequence). CDR3 nucleotides: TGTGCCAGCAGCTGGAGCGGGAACACCATATATTTT. Translating gives CASSWSGNTIYF.

The gene calls are TRBV30 and TRBJ2-1; D gene uncertain. Germline CDR1 is GTSNPN and CDR2 is SVGIG (reference sequence). V was pared by 0 bases and J by 0 bases, with 9 bases between. CDR3 size: 15 residues. CDR3 coding DNA: TGTGCCTGGAGTGTAGGTCCCCCCTCCTACAATGAGCAGTTCTTC. As protein: CAWSVGPPSYNEQFF.

A few counts support this clonotype. The chain carries TRBV9 and TRBJ2-7; 14 positions match TRBD2. This CDR3 has 16 amino acids. J lost 6 bases, V lost 4 bases, and 9 bases had no gene match. The germline V gene encodes CDR1 SGDLS and CDR2 YYNGEE. The chain's CDR3 is CASSPLGTSGSSEQYF. CDR3 DNA: TGTGCCAGCAGCCCCCTCGGGACTAGCGGGAGTTCCGAGCAGTACTTC.

This rearrangement joins TRBV6-6 to TRBJ2-7; 10 bases line up with TRBD1. Losses at the gene ends were 2 bases for V and 3 bases for J; bases not matched to a gene: 7. The CDR3 runs 16 residues. Germline lookup yields CDR1 MNHNY and CDR2 SVGAGI (reference sequence). The DNA of the CDR3 is TGTGCCAGCAGTTACCTTTCCGGGACAGGGGACTACGAGCAGTACTTC. Amino acid sequence: CASSYLSGTGDYEQYF.

This clonotype has just a few counts. Germline and junction disagree at one end, which may indicate a read error. The chain employs TRBV7-9 and TRBJ1-4, with a tentative D call TRBD1 (6 bases). Per germline, CDR1 SEHNR and CDR2 FQNEAQ (reference sequence). The CDR3 is 15 amino acids. The CDR3 DNA follows: TGTGCCAGCAGCCTAACGGGGGCAGCTAATGAAAAGCTGTTTTTT. Translated, it gives CASSLTGAANEKLFF. The entire variable domain, with the rest obtained from reference TRBV7-9 and TRBJ1-4, is as follows: DTGVSQNPRHKITKRGQNVTFRCDPISEHNRLYWYRQTLGQGPEFLTYFQNEAQLEKSRLLSDRFSAERPKGSFSTLEIQRTEQGDSAMYLCASSLTGAANEKLFFGSGTQLSVL.

The J gene is TRBJ2-7, the V gene TRBV9; 11 nucleotides align to TRBD2. J lost 1 base, V lost 3 bases, and 9 bases had no gene match. Looked up from germline, CDR1 is SGDLS and CDR2 is YYNGEE. The CDR3 consists of 17 residues. The CDR3 is CASSGTGTSGLSYEQYF. The DNA of the CDR3 is TGTGCCAGCAGCGGAACCGGGACTAGCGGATTATCCTACGAGCAGTACTTC.

The chain links TRBV18 to TRBJ1-2; D unresolved. CDR1 and CDR2 from the germline V gene are KGHSH and LQKENI. The V and J ends lost 2 bases and 4 bases respectively, with 14 bases between them. The CDR3 contains 15 residues. The CDR3 sequence is CASSPEVGQVYGYTF. CDR3 nucleotides: TGTGCCAGCTCACCAGAAGTTGGCCAGGTCTATGGCTACACCTTC.

This chain uses TRBV7-3 with TRBJ2-3; D possibly uses TRBD1 or TRBD2 (5 bases each). The CDR3 has 16 amino acids. V was shortened by 2 bases and J by 1 base, with 13 bases between the two germline ends. Germline loops: CDR1 SGHTA, CDR2 FQGTGA. The CDR3 loop is CASSLFVGVGTDTQYF. For the CDR3, the DNA is TGTGCCAGCAGCTTATTTGTGGGGGTGGGCACAGATACGCAGTATTTT.

The V gene is TRBV20-1, the J gene TRBJ2-5; D unresolved. V lost 0 bases and J 5 bases, leaving 13 bases between the germline ends. The CDR3 has 14 residues. From germline, CDR1 is DFQATT and CDR2 SNEGSKA (reference sequence). In DNA, the CDR3 is TGCAGTGCTAGAGATATTAGGGTCCCGGAGACCCAGTACTTC. Protein product: CSARDIRVPETQYF.

This clonotype showed up many times. The chain couples TRBV4-1 to TRBJ2-7; maybe TRBD2 (6 bases). The CDR3 covers 16 residues. The germline CDR1 and CDR2 sequences are MGHRA and YSYEKL. Trimming removed 0 bases at V and 0 bases at J, with 12 bases between. The CDR3 DNA reads TGCGCCAGCAGCCAAGATGGGGCGGGACTCTCCTACGAGCAGTACTTC. Translated, it gives CASSQDGAGLSYEQYF.

The chain is built from TRBV7-9 and TRBJ2-1, with a tentative D call TRBD2 (5 bases). This CDR3 region has 14 residues. Trimming cost V 5 bases and J 4 bases, with 12 bases left between them. The germline V gene has CDR1 SEHNR and CDR2 FQNEAQ (reference sequence). CDR3 sequence: CASSPLALYNEQFF. In DNA form, the CDR3 reads TGTGCCAGCAGCCCTCTAGCCCTATACAATGAGCAGTTCTTC.

The sample holds a few counts of this clonotype. A much larger clone differs by one base, so this may be a read error. This rearrangement joins TRBV4-2 to TRBJ2-1; 7 positions match TRBD2. The DNA end is a closer match to TRBJ2-7, so the J assignment may be wrong. The CDR3 covers 16 residues. CDR1 is LGHNA and CDR2 is YNFKEQ in the germline V gene. CDR3 nucleotides: TGTGCCAGCAGCCAAGAACGCGGGAGCTCCTACAATGAGCAGTACTTC. This codes for CASSQERGSSYNEQYF.

The chain couples TRBV5-1 to TRBJ2-5, with a weak D call TRBD1 (6 bases). Trimming took 4 bases from V and 11 from J, leaving 18 bases between them. The CDR3 length is 13 residues. Germline V gene lookup returns CDR1 SGHRS and CDR2 YFSETQ. CDR3: CASSPVGANEQYF. For the CDR3, the DNA is TGCGCCAGCAGCCCTGTGGGGGCAAATGAGCAGTACTTC.